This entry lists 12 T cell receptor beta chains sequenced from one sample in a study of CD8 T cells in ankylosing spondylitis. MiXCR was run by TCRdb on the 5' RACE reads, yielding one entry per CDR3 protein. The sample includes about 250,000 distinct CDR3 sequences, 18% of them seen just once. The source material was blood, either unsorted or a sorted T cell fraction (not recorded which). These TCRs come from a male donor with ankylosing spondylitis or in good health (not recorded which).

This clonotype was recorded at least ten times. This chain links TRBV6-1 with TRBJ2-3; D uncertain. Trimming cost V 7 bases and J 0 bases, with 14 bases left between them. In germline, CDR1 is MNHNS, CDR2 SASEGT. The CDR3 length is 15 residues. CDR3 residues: CASKLGPESTDTQYF. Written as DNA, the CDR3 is TGTGCCAGCAAACTCGGCCCGGAGAGCACAGATACGCAGTATTTT.

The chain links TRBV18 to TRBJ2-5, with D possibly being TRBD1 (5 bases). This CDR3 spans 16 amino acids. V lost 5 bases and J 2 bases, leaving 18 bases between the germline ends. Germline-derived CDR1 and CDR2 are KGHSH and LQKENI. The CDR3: CASSINSQGTQETQYF. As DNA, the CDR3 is TGTGCCAGCTCAATCAACTCCCAGGGTACTCAAGAGACCCAGTACTTC.

CDR3 protein: CASSLATGLGGYTF. In DNA, the CDR3 is TGTGCCAGCAGCTTGGCGACGGGTCTGGGAGGCTACACCTTC. The chain joins TRBV5-6 to TRBJ1-2; no reliable D call. V dropped 0 bases and J dropped 8 bases, with 14 bases sitting between them. Germline CDR1 is SGHDT and CDR2 is YYEEEE. The CDR3 runs to 14 residues. Filled out from reference TRBV5-6 and TRBJ1-2, the complete variable domain reads DAGVTQSPTHLIKTRGQQVTLRCSPKSGHDTVSWYQQALGQGPQFIFQYYEEEERQRGNFPDRFSGHQFPNYSSELNVNALLLGDSALYLCASSLATGLGGYTFGSGTRLTVV.

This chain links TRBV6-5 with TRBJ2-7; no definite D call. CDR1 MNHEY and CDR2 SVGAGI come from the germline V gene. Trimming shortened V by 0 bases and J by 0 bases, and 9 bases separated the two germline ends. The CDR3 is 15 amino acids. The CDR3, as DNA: TGTGCCAGCAGTTACTCGTCCGCGAGCTCCTACGAGCAGTACTTC. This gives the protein CASSYSSASSYEQYF.

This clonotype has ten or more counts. The CDR3 region is CSVETEAYEQYF. The CDR3 region has the DNA TGCAGCGTTGAGACAGAAGCGTACGAGCAGTACTTC. The rearrangement uses TRBV29-1 and TRBJ2-7; weak D call: TRBD1 (5 bases). The germline V and J ends were trimmed by 3 bases and 4 bases, with 10 bases remaining between them. CDR1 and CDR2 from the germline V gene are SQVTM and ANQGSEA. The CDR3 covers 12 residues.

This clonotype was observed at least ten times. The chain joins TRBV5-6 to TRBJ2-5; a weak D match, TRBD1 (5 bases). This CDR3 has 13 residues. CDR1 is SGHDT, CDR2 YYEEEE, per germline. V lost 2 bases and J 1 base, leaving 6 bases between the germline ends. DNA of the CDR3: TGTGCCAGCAGCTTAGACAGCCAAGAGACCCAGTACTTC. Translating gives CASSLDSQETQYF.

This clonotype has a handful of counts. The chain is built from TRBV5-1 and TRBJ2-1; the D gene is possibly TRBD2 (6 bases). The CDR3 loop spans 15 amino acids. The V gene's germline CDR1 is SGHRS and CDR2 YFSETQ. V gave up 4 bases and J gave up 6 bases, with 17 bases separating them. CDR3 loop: CASSVNYPGANEQFF. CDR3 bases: TGCGCCAGCAGCGTGAACTACCCGGGAGCCAATGAGCAGTTCTTC.

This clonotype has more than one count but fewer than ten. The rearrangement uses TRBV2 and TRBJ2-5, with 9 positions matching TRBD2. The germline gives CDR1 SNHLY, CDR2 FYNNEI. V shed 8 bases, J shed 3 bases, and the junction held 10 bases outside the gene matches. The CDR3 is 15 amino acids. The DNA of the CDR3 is TGTGCCAGCTTGGAGGCGGGAGGGGTCGAAGAGACCCAGTACTTC. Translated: CASLEAGGVEETQYF.

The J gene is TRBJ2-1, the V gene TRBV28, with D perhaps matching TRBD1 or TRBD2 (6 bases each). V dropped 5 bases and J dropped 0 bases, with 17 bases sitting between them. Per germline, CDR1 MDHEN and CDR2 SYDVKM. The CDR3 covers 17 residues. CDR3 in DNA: TGTGCCAGCAGTGGGGGGCGGGCAGCTAGCTCCTACAATGAGCAGTTCTTC. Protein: CASSGGRAASSYNEQFF.

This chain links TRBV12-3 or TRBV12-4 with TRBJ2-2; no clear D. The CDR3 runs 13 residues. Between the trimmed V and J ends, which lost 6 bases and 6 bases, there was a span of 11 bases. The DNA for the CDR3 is TGTGCCAGCAGGGAGCTGTCGGCCGGGGAGCTGTTTTTT. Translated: CASRELSAGELFF.

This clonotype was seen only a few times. The CDR3 DNA reads TGTGCCAGCAGCCAGTCGGGTCCCCCTCAGCCCCAGCATTTT. It encodes CASSQSGPPQPQHF. This chain links TRBV27 with TRBJ1-5; D uncertain. Germline V gene sequence: CDR1 MNHEY, CDR2 SMNVEV (reference sequence). This CDR3 has 14 residues. The V gene lost 6 bases and the J gene lost 6 bases, with 15 bases spanning the gap.

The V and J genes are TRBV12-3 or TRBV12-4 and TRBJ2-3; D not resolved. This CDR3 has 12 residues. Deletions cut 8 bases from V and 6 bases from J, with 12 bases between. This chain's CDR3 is CASCVGADTQYF. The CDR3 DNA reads TGTGCCAGCTGCGTGGGTGCGGATACGCAGTATTTT.